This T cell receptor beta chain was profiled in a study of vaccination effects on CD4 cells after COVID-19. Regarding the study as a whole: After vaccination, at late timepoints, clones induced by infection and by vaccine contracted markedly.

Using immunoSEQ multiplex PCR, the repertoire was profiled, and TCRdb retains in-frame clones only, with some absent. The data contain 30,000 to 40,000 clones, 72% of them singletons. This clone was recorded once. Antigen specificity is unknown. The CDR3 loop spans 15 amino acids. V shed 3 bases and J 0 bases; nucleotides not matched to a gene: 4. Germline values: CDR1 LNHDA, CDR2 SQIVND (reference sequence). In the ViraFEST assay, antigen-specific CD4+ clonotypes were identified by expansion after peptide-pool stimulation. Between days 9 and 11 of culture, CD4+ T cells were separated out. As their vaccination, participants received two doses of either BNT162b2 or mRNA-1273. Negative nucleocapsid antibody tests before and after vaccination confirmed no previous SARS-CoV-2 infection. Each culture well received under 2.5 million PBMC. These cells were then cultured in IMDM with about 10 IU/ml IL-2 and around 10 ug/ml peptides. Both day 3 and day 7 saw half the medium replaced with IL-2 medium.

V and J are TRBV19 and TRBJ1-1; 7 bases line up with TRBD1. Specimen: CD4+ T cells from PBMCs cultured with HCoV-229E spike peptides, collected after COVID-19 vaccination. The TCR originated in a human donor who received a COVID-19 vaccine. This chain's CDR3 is CASSIQGGVNTEAFF. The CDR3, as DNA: TGTGCCAGTAGTATCCAGGGGGGGGTGAACACTGAAGCTTTCTTT.